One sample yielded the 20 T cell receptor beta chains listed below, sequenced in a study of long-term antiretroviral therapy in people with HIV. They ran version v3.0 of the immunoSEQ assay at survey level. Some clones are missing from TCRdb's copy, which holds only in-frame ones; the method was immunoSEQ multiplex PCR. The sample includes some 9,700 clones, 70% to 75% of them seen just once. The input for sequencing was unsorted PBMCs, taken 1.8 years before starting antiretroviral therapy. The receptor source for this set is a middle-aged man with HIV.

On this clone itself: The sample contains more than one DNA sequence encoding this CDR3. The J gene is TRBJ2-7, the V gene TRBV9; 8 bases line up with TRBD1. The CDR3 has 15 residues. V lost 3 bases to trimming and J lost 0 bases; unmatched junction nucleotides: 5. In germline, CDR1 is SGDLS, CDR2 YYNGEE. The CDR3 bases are TGTGCCAGCAGCGCCGGACAGGGAAGCTCCTACGAGCAGTACTTC. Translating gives CASSAGQGSSYEQYF.

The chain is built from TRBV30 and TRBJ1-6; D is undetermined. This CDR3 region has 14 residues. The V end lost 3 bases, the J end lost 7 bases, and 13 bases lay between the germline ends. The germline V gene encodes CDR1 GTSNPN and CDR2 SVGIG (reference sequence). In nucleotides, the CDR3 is TGTGCCTGGAGAAGAGGGATACGGAATTCACCCCTCCACTTT. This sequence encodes CAWRRGIRNSPLHF. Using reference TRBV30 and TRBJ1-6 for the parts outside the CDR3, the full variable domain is SQTIHQWPATLVQPVGSPLSLECTVEGTSNPNLYWYRQAAGRGLQLLFYSVGIGQISSEVPQNLSASRPQDRQFILSSKKLLLSDSGFYLCAWRRGIRNSPLHFGNGTRLTVT.

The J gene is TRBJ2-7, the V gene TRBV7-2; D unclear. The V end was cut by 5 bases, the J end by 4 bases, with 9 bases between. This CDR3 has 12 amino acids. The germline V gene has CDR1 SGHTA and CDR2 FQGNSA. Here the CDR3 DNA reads TGTGCCAGCAGCCTTGTGACTTACGAGCAGTACTTC. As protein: CASSLVTYEQYF.

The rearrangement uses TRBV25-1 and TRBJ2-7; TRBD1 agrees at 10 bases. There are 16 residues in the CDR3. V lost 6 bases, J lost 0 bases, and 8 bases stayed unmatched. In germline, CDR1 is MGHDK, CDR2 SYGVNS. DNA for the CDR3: TGTGCCAGCAGAAGGGGACAGGGGACAAGCTCCTACGAGCAGTACTTC. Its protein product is CASRRGQGTSSYEQYF.

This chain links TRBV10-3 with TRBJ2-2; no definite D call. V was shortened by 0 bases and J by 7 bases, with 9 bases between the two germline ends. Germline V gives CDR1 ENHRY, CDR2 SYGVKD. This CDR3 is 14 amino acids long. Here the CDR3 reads CAISESRGFGELFF. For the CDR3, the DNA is TGTGCCATCAGTGAGTCGAGAGGATTCGGGGAGCTGTTTTTT.

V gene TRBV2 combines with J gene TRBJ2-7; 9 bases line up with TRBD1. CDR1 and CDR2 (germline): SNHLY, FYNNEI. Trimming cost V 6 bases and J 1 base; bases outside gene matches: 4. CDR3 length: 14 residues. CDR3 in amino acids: CASSEDRGSYEQYF. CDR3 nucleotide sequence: TGTGCCAGCAGCGAGGACAGGGGTTCCTACGAGCAGTACTTC.

CDR3: CASSLGQGQETQYF. The CDR3 DNA reads TGTGCCAGCAGCCTAGGACAGGGGCAAGAGACCCAGTACTTC. J is TRBJ2-5 and V is TRBV7-9; 9 positions agree with TRBD1. V gave up 5 bases and J gave up 2 bases; unmatched junction bases: 3. Germline assignment: CDR1 SEHNR and CDR2 FQNEAQ (reference sequence). CDR3 length: 14 residues.

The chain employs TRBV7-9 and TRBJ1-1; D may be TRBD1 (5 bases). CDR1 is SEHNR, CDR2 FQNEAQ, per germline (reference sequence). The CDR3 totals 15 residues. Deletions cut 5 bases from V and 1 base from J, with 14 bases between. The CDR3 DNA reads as TGTGCCAGCAGCCTCCAAGGGCAGGGGAACACTGAAGCTTTCTTT. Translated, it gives CASSLQGQGNTEAFF.

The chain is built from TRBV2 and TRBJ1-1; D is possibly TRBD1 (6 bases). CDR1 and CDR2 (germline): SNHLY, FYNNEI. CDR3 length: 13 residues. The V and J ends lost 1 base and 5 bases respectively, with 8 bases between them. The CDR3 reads CASSEEGDTEAFF. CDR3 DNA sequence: TGTGCCAGCAGTGAAGAGGGGGATACTGAAGCTTTCTTT.

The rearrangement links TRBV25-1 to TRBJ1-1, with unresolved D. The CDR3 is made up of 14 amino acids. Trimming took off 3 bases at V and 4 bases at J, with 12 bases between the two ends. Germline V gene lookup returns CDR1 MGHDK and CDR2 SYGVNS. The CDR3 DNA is TGTGCCAGCAGTGACCCCCAGCGGGGCACTGAAGCTTTCTTT. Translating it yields CASSDPQRGTEAFF.

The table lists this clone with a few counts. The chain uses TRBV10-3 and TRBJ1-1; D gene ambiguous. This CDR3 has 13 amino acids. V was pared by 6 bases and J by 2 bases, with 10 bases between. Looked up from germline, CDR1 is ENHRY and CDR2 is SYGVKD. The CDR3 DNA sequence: TGTGCCATCAGCCCAGACATTAACACTGAAGCTTTCTTT. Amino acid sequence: CAISPDINTEAFF.

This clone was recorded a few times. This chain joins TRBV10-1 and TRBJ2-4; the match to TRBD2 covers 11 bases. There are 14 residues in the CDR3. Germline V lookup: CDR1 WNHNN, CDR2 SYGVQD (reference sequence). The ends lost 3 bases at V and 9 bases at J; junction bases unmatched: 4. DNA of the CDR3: TGCGCCAGCAGTGAAGGGACTAGCGGAGGCATTCAGTACTTC. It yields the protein CASSEGTSGGIQYF.

The CDR3 DNA reads as TGTGCCAGTAGTATGTTCGGGGTAGCGGGGGATGAAAAACTGTTTTTT. It translates to CASSMFGVAGDEKLFF. V and J are TRBV19 and TRBJ1-4; possibly TRBD1 for D (5 bases). This CDR3 has 16 residues. V was clipped by 3 bases and J by 6 bases, with 17 bases between them. From germline, CDR1 is LNHDA and CDR2 SQIVND (reference sequence).

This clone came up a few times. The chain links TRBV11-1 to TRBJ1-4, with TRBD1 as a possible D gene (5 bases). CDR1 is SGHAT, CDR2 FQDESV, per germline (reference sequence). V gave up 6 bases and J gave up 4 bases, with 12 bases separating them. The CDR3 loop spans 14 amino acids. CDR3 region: CASRGQGGNEKLFF. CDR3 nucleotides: TGTGCCAGCAGGGGGCAGGGCGGTAATGAAAAACTGTTTTTT.

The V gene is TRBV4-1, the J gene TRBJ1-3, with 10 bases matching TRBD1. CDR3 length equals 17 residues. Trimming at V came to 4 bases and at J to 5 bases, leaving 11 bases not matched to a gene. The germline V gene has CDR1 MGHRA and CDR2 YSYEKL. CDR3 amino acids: CASSRPPGDRGRNTIYF. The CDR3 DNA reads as TGCGCCAGCAGCCGCCCCCCTGGGGACAGGGGTAGAAACACCATATATTTT.

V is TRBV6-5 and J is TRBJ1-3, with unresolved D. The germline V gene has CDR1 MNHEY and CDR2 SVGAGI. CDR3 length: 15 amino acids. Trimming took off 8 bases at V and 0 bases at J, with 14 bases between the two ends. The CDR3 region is CASASGVRSGNTIYF. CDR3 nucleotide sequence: TGTGCCAGCGCATCCGGGGTCCGCTCTGGAAACACCATATATTTT.

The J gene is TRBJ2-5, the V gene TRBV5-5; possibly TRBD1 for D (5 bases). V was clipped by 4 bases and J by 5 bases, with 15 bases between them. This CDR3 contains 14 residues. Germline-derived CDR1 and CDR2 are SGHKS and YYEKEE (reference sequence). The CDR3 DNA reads TGTGCCAGCAGCATCTTTCAGGGTACGGAGACCCAGTACTTC. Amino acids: CASSIFQGTETQYF.

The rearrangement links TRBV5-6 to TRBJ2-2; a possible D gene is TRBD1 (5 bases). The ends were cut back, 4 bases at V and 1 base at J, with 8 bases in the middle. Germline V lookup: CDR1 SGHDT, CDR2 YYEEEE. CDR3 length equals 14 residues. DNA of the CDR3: TGTGCCAGCAGCGTCACAGGGAACACCGGGGAGCTGTTTTTT. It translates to CASSVTGNTGELFF.

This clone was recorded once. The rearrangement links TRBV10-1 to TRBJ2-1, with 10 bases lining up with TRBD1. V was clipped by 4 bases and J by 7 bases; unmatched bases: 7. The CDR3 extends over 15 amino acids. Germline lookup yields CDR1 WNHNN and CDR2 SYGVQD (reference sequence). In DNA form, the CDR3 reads TGCGCCAGCAGTGCGCGGACAGGGGGAGGGAATGAGCAGTTCTTC. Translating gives CASSARTGGGNEQFF.

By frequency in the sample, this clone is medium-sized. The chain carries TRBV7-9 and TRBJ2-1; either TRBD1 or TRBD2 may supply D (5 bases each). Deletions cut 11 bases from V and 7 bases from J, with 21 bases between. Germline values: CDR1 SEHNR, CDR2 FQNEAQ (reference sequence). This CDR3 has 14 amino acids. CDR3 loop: CAAPPPRGGNEQFF. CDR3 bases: TGTGCCGCTCCCCCGCCGAGGGGCGGAAATGAGCAGTTCTTC.